These 32 T cell receptor beta chains share one sample of origin, sequenced in a study of blood T cell repertoires in COVID-19. Repertoires were generated with immunoSEQ multiplex PCR, while TCRdb's copy carries only in-frame clones and drops some. The sample shows 180,000 or so clones, over 75% of them seen only once. Sample: peripheral blood. The origin of the receptors is a man aged 45-60 years who had recovered from COVID-19.

The rearrangement links TRBV19 to TRBJ2-2, with a possible D match to TRBD2 (5 bases). V was shortened by 5 bases and J by 7 bases, with 11 bases between the two germline ends. The CDR3 is 13 residues long. The germline V gene has CDR1 LNHDA and CDR2 SQIVND (reference sequence). This CDR3 is CASSGTGIGELFF. The CDR3 coding sequence is TGTGCCAGTAGTGGAACGGGGATCGGGGAGCTGTTTTTT.

This rearrangement joins TRBV6-6 to TRBJ1-1; D uncertain. CDR1 and CDR2 (germline): MNHNY, SVGAGI (reference sequence). The length of the CDR3 is 15 residues. Trimming removed 2 bases at V and 0 bases at J, with 10 bases between. In nucleotides, the CDR3 is TGTGCCAGCAGTTACCCCGGTCCTATGAACACTGAAGCTTTCTTT. This gives the protein CASSYPGPMNTEAFF.

The gene calls are TRBV21-1 and TRBJ2-7; TRBD2, the table's D call, was not compared with the DNA. TRBV21-1 corresponds to a pseudogene. The CDR3 runs to 22 residues. This chain's CDR3 is CASELPRPKAGSTRDTTYEQYF. Written as DNA, the CDR3 is TGTGCCAGTGAACTACCAAGACCTAAAGCTGGATCCACCCGGGATACTACCTACGAGCAGTACTTC.

Here the CDR3 DNA reads TGTGCCACCAGTGATTTTGTTCGCGGTAACAATGAGCAGTTCTTC. Protein: CATSDFVRGNNEQFF. The V gene is TRBV24-1, the J gene TRBJ2-1; D gene ambiguous. The V gene's germline CDR1 is KGHDR and CDR2 SFDVKD. The ends were cut back, 1 base at V and 5 bases at J, with 11 bases in the middle. This CDR3 has 15 residues.

The gene calls are TRBV11-3 and TRBJ2-2, with 9 bases fitting TRBD1. In germline, CDR1 is SGHNT, CDR2 YENEEA. This CDR3 region has 16 residues. Trimming took 3 bases from V and 3 from J; bases not matched to a gene: 5. The CDR3 bases are TGTGCCAGCAGCTTTTCGGACAGGGGTCACACCGGGGAGCTGTTTTTT. Its protein is CASSFSDRGHTGELFF.

The chain is built from TRBV15 and TRBJ2-7; 8 bases are a match to TRBD2. The germline V gene encodes CDR1 LNHNV and CDR2 YYDKDF (reference sequence). CDR3 size: 15 residues. The trim removed 0 bases at V and 3 bases at J, leaving 4 bases unmatched. The chain's CDR3 is CATSREAGVGYEQYF. The CDR3 DNA is TGTGCCACCAGCAGAGAAGCGGGAGTAGGCTACGAGCAGTACTTC.

The rearrangement joins TRBV11-2 to TRBJ2-3; TRBD2 aligns across 9 bases. With 5 bases clipped from V and 2 bases from J, the junction kept 8 bases outside the gene matches. Germline V gene data show CDR1 as SGHAT and CDR2 as FQNNGV. This CDR3 region has 16 residues. The CDR3 here is CASSLLLAGLTDTQYF. The CDR3 nucleotides read TGTGCCAGCAGCCTTCTCCTAGCGGGACTCACAGATACGCAGTATTTT.

The chain carries TRBV30 and TRBJ2-3; tentative D call: TRBD2 (5 bases). Trimming shortened V by 4 bases and J by 1 base, and 15 bases separated the two germline ends. Germline assignment: CDR1 GTSNPN and CDR2 SVGIG (reference sequence). The CDR3 consists of 15 residues. Here the CDR3 reads CAWTPGSQGTDTQYF. CDR3 bases: TGTGCCTGGACGCCGGGGAGCCAGGGCACAGATACGCAGTATTTT.

This CDR3 is CSASQASGSLDEQFF. The CDR3 nucleotides are TGCAGTGCTAGTCAAGCTAGCGGGAGTCTCGATGAGCAGTTCTTC. The V and J genes are TRBV20-1 and TRBJ2-1; 10 bases are a match to TRBD2. V lost 3 bases and J lost 8; bases outside the gene matches: 10. The V gene's germline CDR1 is DFQATT and CDR2 SNEGSKA (reference sequence). This CDR3 is 15 amino acids long.

J is TRBJ1-2 and V is TRBV14; 11 bases are a match to TRBD1. The germline V gene encodes CDR1 SGHDN and CDR2 FVKESK. The CDR3 runs to 17 residues. Trimming took 3 bases from V and 2 from J; bases not matched to a gene: 8. CDR3 sequence (DNA): TGTGCCAGCAGCCAGCGGACAGGGGGCAGGGGGAACTATGGCTACACCTTC. Translation gives CASSQRTGGRGNYGYTF.

This chain connects TRBV7-2 to TRBJ1-2, with 10 bases identical to TRBD1. Germline lookup yields CDR1 SGHTA and CDR2 FQGNSA. The CDR3 spans 15 residues. Unmatched junction bases numbered 11, after V lost 5 bases and J lost 8 bases. CDR3 region: CASSPGTGDSGGYTF. Here the CDR3 DNA reads TGTGCCAGCAGCCCCGGGACAGGGGATTCGGGAGGCTACACCTTC.

The rearrangement links TRBV6-1 to TRBJ1-1; D remains ambiguous. This CDR3 has 16 residues. The germline gives CDR1 MNHNS, CDR2 SASEGT. The germline V and J ends were trimmed by 1 base and 0 bases, with 12 bases remaining between them. The CDR3 coding sequence is TGTGCCAGCAGTGAAGGTTTCCTATTGGTGAACACTGAAGCTTTCTTT. Its translation is CASSEGFLLVNTEAFF.

The gene calls are TRBV2 and TRBJ2-3; a weak D match, TRBD2 (6 bases). V was shortened by 9 bases and J by 4 bases, with 17 bases between the two germline ends. This CDR3 is 14 amino acids long. Germline CDR1 reads SNHLY; CDR2 reads FYNNEI. The DNA of the CDR3 is TGTGCCAGTCAAGCGGGTCTGGTTTCAGATACGCAGTATTTT. This encodes CASQAGLVSDTQYF.

J is TRBJ1-1 and V is TRBV5-4; the D gene is possibly TRBD1 (5 bases). The CDR3 has 14 amino acids. Germline V gene data show CDR1 as SGHNT and CDR2 as YYREEE (reference sequence). V was trimmed by 5 bases and J by 3 bases, leaving 14 bases between them. This chain's CDR3 is CASSPGADYTEAFF. The CDR3 bases are TGTGCCAGCAGTCCTGGGGCGGATTACACTGAAGCTTTCTTT.

The chain recombines TRBV5-1 with TRBJ2-3, with TRBD1 identical over 8 bases. Trimming took 3 bases from V and 5 from J; bases not matched to a gene: 14. There are 17 residues in the CDR3. The germline V gene has CDR1 SGHRS and CDR2 YFSETQ. This CDR3 reads CASSSTFRTGTQDTQYF. CDR3 DNA sequence: TGCGCCAGCAGCTCTACTTTTCGGACAGGGACACAAGATACGCAGTATTTT.

DNA for the CDR3: TGTGCCAGTAGTACGAAGGGACAGGGGGCTTACAATGAGCAGTTCTTC. Its protein is CASSTKGQGAYNEQFF. The rearrangement uses TRBV19 and TRBJ2-1, with 12 bases identical to TRBD1. Germline CDR1 reads LNHDA; CDR2 reads SQIVND (reference sequence). After removal of 4 bases from V and 4 bases from J, the junction contained 5 bases not matched to a gene. This CDR3 region has 16 residues.

The CDR3 nucleotides are TGTGCCAGCAGTTGGGGGCGGGAGAGCTCCTACGAGCAGTACTTC. This encodes CASSWGRESSYEQYF. The chain employs TRBV5-4 and TRBJ2-7, with D perhaps TRBD2 (7 bases). Trimming removed 5 bases from V and 0 bases from J, with 15 bases in between. The CDR3 length is 15 residues. CDR1 is SGHNT, CDR2 YYREEE, per germline (reference sequence).

The CDR3 DNA reads TGTGCCAGCGCCTGGTGGACAGCCCAGCGAAACACCATATATTTT. Translating gives CASAWWTAQRNTIYF. The V and J genes are TRBV7-3 and TRBJ1-3; possibly TRBD1 for D (6 bases). Per germline, CDR1 SGHTA and CDR2 FQGTGA. The CDR3 has 15 amino acids. The ends were cut back, 8 bases at V and 5 bases at J, with 19 bases in the middle.

This chain connects TRBV20-1 to TRBJ2-7; 7 bases line up with TRBD2. The CDR3 runs to 15 residues. V trimming: 3 bases; J trimming: 6 bases; junction bases outside the gene matches: 14. Germline V gives CDR1 DFQATT, CDR2 SNEGSKA (reference sequence). Here the CDR3 reads CSASALAGEVGEQYF. The CDR3 DNA reads TGCAGTGCTAGTGCTTTAGCGGGTGAGGTCGGCGAGCAGTACTTC.

V is TRBV5-4 and J is TRBJ2-7; 10 bases are a match to TRBD2. The CDR3 contains 17 residues. V lost 1 base, J lost 2 bases, and 9 bases stayed unmatched. Germline-derived CDR1 and CDR2 are SGHNT and YYREEE (reference sequence). This chain's CDR3 is CASSLSTSGDYPYEQYF. The CDR3 coding sequence is TGTGCCAGCAGCTTGTCAACTAGCGGGGACTATCCCTACGAGCAGTACTTC.

This clone was counted a single time. This chain links TRBV7-2 with TRBJ2-1, with D tentatively TRBD1 (6 bases). Per germline, CDR1 SGHTA and CDR2 FQGNSA. The CDR3 length is 14 residues. V was pared by 6 bases and J by 7 bases, with 16 bases between. Written as DNA, the CDR3 is TGTGCCAGCAGTCGGACAGAGTTGGGGAATGAGCAGTTCTTC. This gives the protein CASSRTELGNEQFF.

The genes are TRBV15 and TRBJ2-3; the match to TRBD2 covers 8 bases. Germline CDR1 is LNHNV and CDR2 is YYDKDF (reference sequence). CDR3 size: 17 residues. The V and J ends lost 1 base and 2 bases, in that order; junction bases with no gene match: 8. The CDR3 DNA reads as TGTGCCACCAGCAGAGCTCCAAGCGGGAGTGTCACAGATACGCAGTATTTT. Translation: CATSRAPSGSVTDTQYF.

The V gene is TRBV7-2, the J gene TRBJ2-1, with 7 bases lining up with TRBD1. The CDR3 spans 14 residues. With V trimmed by 5 bases and J by 8 bases, 9 bases remained unmatched. CDR1 and CDR2 from the germline V gene are SGHTA and FQGNSA. DNA for the CDR3: TGTGCCAGCAGCACCCCAGGGGGTAGAGATGAGCAGTTCTTC. It is translated as CASSTPGGRDEQFF.

This sequence joins TRBV7-2 and TRBJ2-3, with D possibly TRBD2 on 6 matching bases. In germline, CDR1 is SGHTA, CDR2 FQGNSA. This CDR3 contains 16 residues. The V gene lost 5 bases and the J gene lost 0 bases, with 15 bases spanning the gap. CDR3 sequence reads: CASSPTGDASTDTQYF. The CDR3 coding sequence is TGTGCCAGCAGCCCAACGGGGGACGCTAGCACAGATACGCAGTATTTT.

The chain couples TRBV7-3 to TRBJ2-1; 8 bases line up with TRBD2. The J segment lost 6 bases and the V segment lost 1 base, leaving 11 bases of the junction unmatched. This CDR3 is 17 amino acids long. The germline gives CDR1 SGHTA, CDR2 FQGTGA. The CDR3 sequence is CASSLKGGAGEGNEQFF. The CDR3 bases are TGTGCCAGCAGCTTAAAAGGTGGAGCGGGAGAGGGCAATGAGCAGTTCTTC.

The rearrangement links TRBV10-3 to TRBJ1-2, with 9 positions matching TRBD1. The CDR3 runs to 15 residues. J lost 4 bases, V lost 8 bases, and 11 bases had no gene match. The V gene's germline CDR1 is ENHRY and CDR2 SYGVKD. CDR3 DNA sequence: TGTGCCATCGGCAAGGACAGGGGAGGGGGCTATGGCTACACCTTC. Translating it yields CAIGKDRGGGYGYTF.

The J gene is TRBJ2-1, the V gene TRBV7-8; the D gene is possibly TRBD2 (6 bases). V dropped 3 bases and J dropped 10 bases, with 16 bases sitting between them. From germline, CDR1 is SGHVS and CDR2 FQNEAQ. The CDR3 consists of 14 residues. The CDR3 sequence is CASSFHLGGKEQFF. For the CDR3, the DNA is TGTGCCAGCAGCTTCCACCTGGGAGGAAAGGAGCAGTTCTTC.

The genes are TRBV5-1 and TRBJ1-1; 7 bases match TRBD1. The V gene's germline CDR1 is SGHRS and CDR2 YFSETQ. The CDR3 is 11 amino acids. The ends lost 5 bases at V and 8 bases at J; junction bases unmatched: 3. The CDR3 sequence is CASRGTAEAFF. The CDR3 coding sequence is TGCGCCAGCAGGGGGACAGCGGAAGCTTTCTTT.

The CDR3 is CASDSSGRVSYNEQFF. The CDR3 bases are TGTGCCAGCGACTCTAGCGGGAGGGTCTCCTACAATGAGCAGTTCTTC. The chain employs TRBV18 and TRBJ2-1; TRBD2 matches 12 bases. The ends lost 8 bases at V and 0 bases at J; junction bases unmatched: 5. CDR1 is KGHSH, CDR2 LQKENI, per germline. This CDR3 has 16 residues.

This chain uses TRBV10-1 with TRBJ2-4, with 8 bases that match TRBD1. The junction had 14 bases not matched to a gene; V was cut back by 10 bases and J by 6 bases. CDR1 is WNHNN, CDR2 SYGVQD, per germline (reference sequence). The CDR3 has 15 amino acids. CDR3 sequence (DNA): TGCGCCACCGTTAGCGGAAGGACAGGGCCAAACATTCAGTACTTC. Translated, it gives CATVSGRTGPNIQYF.

The V call is TRBV5-1, the J call TRBJ2-2, with D tentatively TRBD1 (6 bases). With 0 bases removed from V and 2 bases from J, the gap between germline ends came to 11 bases. The germline CDR1 and CDR2 sequences are SGHRS and YFSETQ. The CDR3 consists of 16 residues. CDR3: CASSLVLGTNTGELFF. As DNA, the CDR3 is TGCGCCAGCAGCTTGGTTTTAGGGACAAACACCGGGGAGCTGTTTTTT.

The chain combines TRBV10-3 with TRBJ1-5; no reliable D call. CDR1 is ENHRY and CDR2 is SYGVKD in the germline V gene. The CDR3 runs 14 residues. Trimming removed 8 bases from V and 0 bases from J, with 11 bases in between. The CDR3 region has the DNA TGTGCCATCGGAGGAGAGCTTAGCAATCAGCCCCAGCATTTT. Translating it yields CAIGGELSNQPQHF.